This TCR delta chain was observed in a study of gamma-delta T cells after stem cell transplantation (dated by TCRdb to between 2015 and 2016). The germline V gene supplies CDR1 GEAIGNYY and CDR2 EKD. The CDR3, cysteine through phenylalanine, is 13 amino acids long. Solely the CDR3 DNA is kept, with 39 bases framed from the first base. V lost 3 bases and J lost 5 bases; the stretch between them is 12 bases long. To prepare the library, RT-PCR was applied. Sequencing relied on an Illumina MiSeq. TCRdb called clones anew from the public reads via CATT; matching DNA rows were later pooled. The sample table lists about 1,700 delta-chain clones, 3.5% to 4.5% of them with a count of one. The ten biggest clones cover around 31% of the sample. Notes on this clone: Which antigen it targets is not known. It differs at one base from a far larger clone, so likely a read error.

The material sequenced was gamma-delta T cells. The sequence was collected from a human donor. It is not recorded whose cells these are; they may come from a transplant donor. The chain joins TRDV2 to TRDJ1; the D gene identity is not certain. DNA sequence: TGTGCCTGTGACTCGGTGGTAGGTGATAAACTCATCTTT. The resulting protein is CACDSVVGDKLIF.